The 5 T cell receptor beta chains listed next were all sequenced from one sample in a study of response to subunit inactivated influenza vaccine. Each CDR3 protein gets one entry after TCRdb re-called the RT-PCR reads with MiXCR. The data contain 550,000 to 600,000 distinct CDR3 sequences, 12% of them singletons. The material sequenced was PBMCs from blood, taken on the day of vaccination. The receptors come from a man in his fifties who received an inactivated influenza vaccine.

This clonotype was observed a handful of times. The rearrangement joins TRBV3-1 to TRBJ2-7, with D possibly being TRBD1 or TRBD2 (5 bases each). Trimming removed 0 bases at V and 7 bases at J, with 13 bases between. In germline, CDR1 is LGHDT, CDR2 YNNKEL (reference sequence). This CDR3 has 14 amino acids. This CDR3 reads CASSQEVRGGEQYF. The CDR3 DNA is TGTGCCAGCAGCCAAGAAGTTCGGGGCGGGGAGCAGTACTTC.

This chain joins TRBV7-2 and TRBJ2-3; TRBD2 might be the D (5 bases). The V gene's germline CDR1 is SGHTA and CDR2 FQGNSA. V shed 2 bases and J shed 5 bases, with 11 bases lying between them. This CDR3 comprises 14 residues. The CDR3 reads CASSLLGVGDTQYF. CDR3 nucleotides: TGTGCCAGCAGCTTACTGGGAGTAGGAGATACGCAGTATTTT.

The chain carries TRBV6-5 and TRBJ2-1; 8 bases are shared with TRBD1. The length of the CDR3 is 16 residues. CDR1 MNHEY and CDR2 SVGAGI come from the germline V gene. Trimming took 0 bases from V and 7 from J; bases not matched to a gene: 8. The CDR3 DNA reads TGTGCCAGCAGTTACTCACAATGGACAGGGAGTAATGAGCAGTTCTTC. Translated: CASSYSQWTGSNEQFF.

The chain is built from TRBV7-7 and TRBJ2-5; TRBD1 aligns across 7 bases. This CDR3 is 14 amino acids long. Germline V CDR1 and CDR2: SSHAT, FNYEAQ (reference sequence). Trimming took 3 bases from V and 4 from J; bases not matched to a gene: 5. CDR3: CASSLTGIGETQYF. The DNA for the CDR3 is TGTGCCAGCAGCTTGACAGGGATAGGAGAGACCCAGTACTTC. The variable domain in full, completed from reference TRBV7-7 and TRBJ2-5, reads GAGVSQSPRYKVTKRGQDVTLRCDPISSHATLYWYQQALGQGPEFLTYFNYEAQPDKSGLPSDRFSAERPEGSISTLTIQRTEQRDSAMYRCASSLTGIGETQYFGPGTRLLVL.

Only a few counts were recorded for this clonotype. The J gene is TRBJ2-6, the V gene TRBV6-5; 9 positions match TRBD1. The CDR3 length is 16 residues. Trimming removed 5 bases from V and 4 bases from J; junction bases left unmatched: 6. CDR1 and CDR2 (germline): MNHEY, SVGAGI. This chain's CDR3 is CASSHGTGLGANVLTF. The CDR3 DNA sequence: TGTGCCAGCAGTCACGGGACAGGGCTCGGGGCCAACGTCCTGACTTTC.